The T cell receptor beta chain described here comes from a study of CD8+ T cells in alopecia areata. Looking at the study overall: Tofacitinib continued for 6 to 18 months and was then withheld for 6 months. The study, taken as a whole, reports: Scalp and blood retained many expanded lesional clones during tofacitinib. Scalp clonality and expanded CD8+ clones among the top 100 showed significant decreases with tofacitinib.

The treatment is: oral pan-JAK inhibitor, 5-10 mg twice daily. Turning to this clone: No antigen is known for it.

Extraction and reverse transcription of RNA yielded cDNA as the sequencing template. Generated by immunoSEQ multiplex PCR, the TCRdb table keeps only in-frame clones and is missing some. The table records about 160,000 clones, 50% to 65% of them present only once. The source material was CD4+ T cells sorted from blood, sampled at week 24, from a patient treated with tofacitinib. This TCR was recovered from a human donor with alopecia areata.

CDR3 loop: CASGSGTGGSGANVLTF. The CDR3, as DNA: TGTGCTAGTGGTTCTGGGACAGGGGGCTCTGGGGCCAACGTCCTGACTTTC. The chain recombines TRBV12-5 with TRBJ2-6, with 11 positions matching TRBD1. V was pared by 4 bases and J by 0 bases, with 2 bases of the junction left unmatched. The germline V gene encodes CDR1 LGHNT and CDR2 FRNRAP. The CDR3 covers 17 residues.